This is a list of T cell receptor beta chains from one sample in a study of tumor-infiltrating lymphocytes in primary liver carcinoma. Each CDR3 protein gets one entry after TCRdb re-called the multiplex PCR reads with MiXCR. The data contain approximately 330,000 distinct CDR3 sequences, approximately 64% of them singletons. Sequenced input: peripheral blood. Receptor source: a man aged 35 to 55 with primary liver carcinoma and hepatitis B virus infection. CDR3s include the opening cysteine and the closing phenylalanine or tryptophan. D genes are given only for firm matches. Rows give clone size only sometimes, using once, few, many, or a class for an expanded clone.

. | TRBJ2-2 | . | TRBV15 | TGTGCCACCAGCAGTGCCGGGTGGACCGGGGAGCTGTTTTTT | CATSSAGWTGELFF
many | TRBJ1-2 | . | TRBV4-1 | TGCGCCAGCAGCCAAGATAACTATGGCTACACCTTC | CASSQDNYGYTF
. | TRBJ1-3 | TRBD1 | TRBV4-1 | TGCGCCAGCAGCCAAGATTTGGGACAGGGGAACTCCATATATTTT | CASSQDLGQGNSIYF
. | TRBJ2-1 | TRBD1 | TRBV6-1 | TGTGCCAGCAGCTCCCGGGACAGGGTTGCAAATGAGCAGTTCTTC | CASSSRDRVANEQFF
. | TRBJ1-5 | . | TRBV6-1 | TGTGCCAGCAGCCGGGCCCCCGGAGGTAATCAGCCCCAGCATTTT | CASSRAPGGNQPQHF
few | TRBJ2-7 | . | TRBV7-8 | TGTGCCAGCAGCTTAGAGGCACCTTCCTACGAGCAGTACTTC | CASSLEAPSYEQYF
. | TRBJ2-5 | . | TRBV7-8 | TGTGCCAGCAGCAACACTGGGCAGGAGATCCAGTACTTC | CASSNTGQEIQYF
. | TRBJ1-1 | . | TRBV29-1 | TGCAGCGTCCGGGGAGTGATCACCGAAGCTTTCTTT | CSVRGVITEAFF
. | TRBJ2-3 | TRBD1 | TRBV11-2 | TGTGCCAGCAGCTTCCTAAAAAACGACAGGGTAAGCGCATATACGCAGTATTTT | CASSFLKNDRVSAYTQYF
. | TRBJ2-1 | . | TRBV12-5 | TGTGCTAGTGGTTTGGCGAAGGGTGTAATCGAGCAGCTCTTC | CASGLAKGVIEQLF
. | TRBJ1-2 | TRBD1 | TRBV6-6 | TGTGCTAGCAGTTCCCTGGACAGGGGAAGCTATGGCTACACCTTC | CASSSLDRGSYGYTF
. | TRBJ1-5 | . | TRBV11-2 | TGTGCCAGCAGCATTGGACGTAACAATCACCCCCAGCATTTT | CASSIGRNNHPQHF
. | TRBJ2-1 | . | TRBV28 | TGTGCCAGCACTGGAGCGGATAGCTCCTACAATGAGCAGTTCTTC | CASTGADSSYNEQFF
. | TRBJ2-6 | TRBD2 | TRBV6-2/TRBV6-3 | TGTGCCAGCAGACCCGGGACTAGCGGGAGGGCCAACGTCCTGACTTTC | CASRPGTSGRANVLTF
. | TRBJ1-5 | TRBD1 | TRBV30 | TGTGCCTGGAGTGTACAGGGGACTAGCAATCAGCCCCAGCATTTT | CAWSVQGTSNQPQHF
. | TRBJ1-2 | TRBD1 | TRBV11-2 | TGTGCCAGCAGCCCTAGTGGGACAGGGTTAGAGGACTATACCTTC | CASSPSGTGLEDYTF
. | TRBJ2-5 | . | TRBV11-2 | TGTGCCAGCAACAGTCTACTTATTCTCGAGACCCAGTACTTC | CASNSLLILETQYF
few | TRBJ2-5 | . | TRBV6-1 | TGTGCCAGCACAAGGGGGGTCAGAACGGGTGAGACCCAGTACTTC | CASTRGVRTGETQYF
many | TRBJ2-1 | . | TRBV6-2/TRBV6-3 | TGTGCCAGCAGTTATCGTGCCTCCTTGTTCTTC | CASSYRASLFF
. | TRBJ2-1 | . | TRBV11-1 | TGTGCCTGCAGCTCTGGCGGGAATAGGAATGAGCAGTTCTTC | CACSSGGNRNEQFF
. | TRBJ1-2 | . | TRBV6-1 | TGTGCCAGCAGTGGAGCCGGACCGCGCTATGGCTACACCTTC | CASSGAGPRYGYTF
many | TRBJ1-5 | . | TRBV6-6 | TGTGCCAGCGCCGGCATAGCAAGCCAGCCCCAGCATTTT | CASAGIASQPQHF
. | TRBJ2-1 | . | TRBV6-5 | TGTGCCAGCAGTTACTCCCCGTGGGGTGACAATGAGCAGTTCTTC | CASSYSPWGDNEQFF
many | TRBJ2-7 | . | TRBV5-4 | TGTGCCAGCAGCCAGACACCAGGGGACGAGCAGTACTTC | CASSQTPGDEQYF
once | TRBJ1-5 | TRBD1 | TRBV12-3/TRBV12-4 | TGTGCCAGCAGTTCCCTGGGGGCAGGGGGGGCCATTCGTGCCCAGCATTTT | CASSSLGAGGAIRAQHF
. | TRBJ2-3 | . | TRBV11-1 | TGTGCCAGCAGCTTATCTTCATTTGGACAGAGCACAGATAAGGAGTATTTT | CASSLSSFGQSTDKEYF
many | TRBJ1-1 | . | TRBV6-1 | TGTGCCAGCAGTTCCCGGGACACCGCTGAAGCTTTCTTT | CASSSRDTAEAFF
. | TRBJ1-2 | . | TRBV6-5 | TGTGCTAGCAGCCTGGGGAGCACAGCCCATGGCTACACCTTC | CASSLGSTAHGYTF
. | TRBJ2-1 | . | TRBV5-1 | TGCGCCAGCAGCTTTCAACCCCCATACAATGAGCAGTTCTTC | CASSFQPPYNEQFF
. | TRBJ2-4 | TRBD2 | TRBV11-2 | TGTGGCAGCAGCCAAACTAGCGGGTCAACCAAAAACATTCAGTACTTC | CGSSQTSGSTKNIQYF
many | TRBJ2-1 | TRBD2 | TRBV4-2 | TGTGCCAGCAGCCAAGTGAGTATGGAGCGGGATTTATTAAGCTCCTACAATGAGCAGTTCTTC | CASSQVSMERDLLSSYNEQFF
. | TRBJ2-3 | . | TRBV9 | TGTGCCAGCAGCGTAGGGGGAGATGGGCTGGATACGCAGTATTTT | CASSVGGDGLDTQYF
. | TRBJ2-7 | . | TRBV28 | TGTGCCAGCACCAATCAGGGACTCTCAACCGAGCAGTACTTC | CASTNQGLSTEQYF
. | TRBJ1-1 | TRBD1 | TRBV11-2 | TGTGTCAGCAGCTTAGGACAGGGGAACACTGATGCTTTCTTT | CVSSLGQGNTDAFF
. | TRBJ2-1 | TRBD2 | TRBV4-2 | TGTGCCAGCAGCCAGGCTAGCGGACTGTCCTACAATGAGCAGTTCTTC | CASSQASGLSYNEQFF
few | TRBJ2-2 | . | TRBV28 | TGTGCCAGCAACCGCCGGACAGACGCCGGGGAGCTGTTTTTT | CASNRRTDAGELFF
. | TRBJ2-2 | . | TRBV30 | TGTGCCTGGATGGTAAGGAGCCTAACCGGGGAGCTGTTTTTT | CAWMVRSLTGELFF
. | TRBJ2-1 | TRBD1 | TRBV10-3 | TGTGCCATCAGTGAGTTGGGGACAGGGGCGTCCGATGAGCAGTTCTTC | CAISELGTGASDEQFF
many | TRBJ1-2 | . | TRBV4-1 | TGCGCCAGCAGCCAAGGCCGTCCGGGGAGCCGAGGGGATGGCTACACCTTC | CASSQGRPGSRGDGYTF
many | TRBJ2-7 | . | TRBV6-2/TRBV6-3 | TGTGCCAGCACCCCAGGACCTGCTCTAGGGAACGAGCAGTACTTC | CASTPGPALGNEQYF
many | TRBJ1-2 | TRBD1 | TRBV12-3/TRBV12-4 | TGTGCCAGCACTTTAGGGGACAGGCCGAACTATGGCTACACCTTC | CASTLGDRPNYGYTF
. | TRBJ2-7 | . | TRBV6-5 | TGTGCCAGCAGTTCCCGCTTAGCCTACGAGCAGTACTTC | CASSSRLAYEQYF
. | TRBJ2-7 | . | TRBV7-2 | TGTGCCAGCAGCTTAGCAGGGGCGAGTTCCTACGAGCAGTACTTC | CASSLAGASSYEQYF
. | TRBJ2-7 | . | TRBV6-5 | TGTGCCAGCAGCGAACCCTCCCCCCAGTCCGATCAGTACTTT | CASSEPSPQSDQYF
many | TRBJ2-3 | TRBD2 | TRBV4-2 | TGTGCCAGCAGCCAAGGAAGCGGGGGACGAGGGGGAGATACGCAGTATTTT | CASSQGSGGRGGDTQYF
few | TRBJ2-6 | . | TRBV10-3 | TGTGCCATCACGCCGGGGGCTGGGGCCAACGTCCTGACTTTC | CAITPGAGANVLTF
. | TRBJ2-1 | . | TRBV28 | TGTGCCACCACGAGAGGCGGAGGGAACAATGAGCAGCTCTTC | CATTRGGGNNEQLF
few | TRBJ2-3 | . | TRBV10-1 | TGCGCCAGCAAATTTAGCGGCACTAGCACAGATATGCAGTATTTT | CASKFSGTSTDMQYF
many | TRBJ2-7 | . | TRBV10-2 | TGCGCCAGCAAAGGGACGGGGATCTCCTACGAGCAGTACTTC | CASKGTGISYEQYF
many | TRBJ1-1 | . | TRBV4-2 | TGTGCCAGCAGCCAAGTCAGGGTTGAGGGCACTGAAGCTTTCTTT | CASSQVRVEGTEAFF
many | TRBJ1-1 | . | TRBV29-1 | TGCAGCGTTGCGGGGGAGATTTCGAGGAACACTGAAGCTTTCTTT | CSVAGEISRNTEAFF
once | TRBJ2-3 | . | TRBV5-5 | TGTGCCAGCAGAACGGACGGGGGCACAGATACGCAGTATTTT | CASRTDGGTDTQYF